A selection of T cell receptor beta chains follows, all from one sample in a study of long-term antiretroviral therapy in people with HIV. The repertoire was sequenced with immunoSEQ multiplex PCR; TCRdb's copy has only in-frame clones and lacks some. The sample holds some 24,000 clones, around 84% seen once. The input for sequencing was unsorted PBMCs, taken 4.4 years after starting antiretroviral therapy. Receptors originate from a man in his thirties or forties with HIV. Each CDR3 is given with its conserved first and last residue. D genes are given only for firm matches. Rows may omit the clone size; those that give it use once, few, many or a size class.

NA	NA	TRBV27	TRBJ2-7	CASSRAGQPYEQYF	TGTGCCAGCAGTCGGGCTGGTCAGCCCTACGAGCAGTACTTC
NA	NA	TRBV5-6	TRBJ1-1	CASSYGEGMNTEAFF	TGTGCCAGCAGCTACGGGGAGGGGATGAACACTGAAGCTTTCTTT
NA	TRBD2	TRBV5-6	TRBJ2-3	CASSIAGFSTDTQYF	TGTGCCAGCAGTATAGCGGGGTTTAGCACAGATACGCAGTATTTT
NA	NA	TRBV13	TRBJ2-3	CASSLGSSTDTQYF	TGTGCCAGCAGCTTAGGTAGCAGCACAGATACGCAGTATTTT
few	NA	TRBV7-2	TRBJ1-3	CASSLESGNTIYF	TGTGCCAGCAGCTTAGAAAGCGGAAACACCATATATTTT
NA	TRBD2	TRBV9	TRBJ2-3	CASSAGTSGYTDTQYF	TGTGCCAGCAGCGCCGGGACTAGCGGTTACACAGATACGCAGTATTTT
NA	NA	TRBV7-9	TRBJ1-1	CASTNVGRNTEAFF	TGTGCCAGCACAAACGTGGGCAGGAACACTGAAGCTTTCTTT
NA	NA	TRBV10-1	TRBJ2-1	CASSPGLGDEQFF	TGCGCCAGCAGTCCAGGGTTAGGCGATGAGCAGTTCTTC
NA	NA	TRBV5-1	TRBJ2-7	CASSLPTGSIYEQYF	TGCGCCAGCAGCTTGCCCACAGGGTCCATCTACGAGCAGTACTTC
NA	NA	TRBV18	TRBJ2-1	CASSPRQEVSLLAFNEQFF	TGTGCCAGCTCACCACGACAGGAAGTAAGCCTACTAGCATTCAATGAGCAGTTCTTC
NA	NA	TRBV4-1	TRBJ2-2	CASSQEGIELFF	TGCGCCAGCAGCCAAGAGGGAATTGAGCTGTTTTTT
NA	TRBD2	TRBV6-1	TRBJ2-7	CASSEQGLAYEQYF	TGTGCCAGCAGTGAACAAGGACTAGCCTACGAGCAGTACTTC
NA	NA	TRBV28	TRBJ2-1	CASGIPSSRYNEQFF	TGTGCCAGCGGAATCCCTAGCTCCCGCTACAATGAGCAGTTCTTC
NA	NA	TRBV7-9	TRBJ2-7	CASSGWAAPWEQYF	TGTGCCAGCAGTGGATGGGCGGCACCGTGGGAGCAGTACTTC
NA	TRBD1	TRBV28	TRBJ2-7	CASSPLGQSSYEQYF	TGTGCCAGCAGCCCCCTGGGACAGAGCTCCTACGAGCAGTACTTC
NA	TRBD1	TRBV28	TRBJ1-2	CASSLLLGGTVLFGYTF	TGTGCCAGCAGTTTATTGTTGGGTGGGACAGTACTATTCGGCTACACCTTC
few	TRBD1	TRBV7-2	TRBJ1-1	CASSPSTGAYTEAFF	TGTGCCAGCAGCCCCAGTACAGGGGCCTACACTGAAGCTTTCTTT
NA	NA	TRBV7-2	TRBJ2-1	CASSLGTSLSDEQFF	TGTGCCAGCAGCTTAGGGACCTCGTTAAGCGATGAGCAGTTCTTC
NA	NA	TRBV4-1	TRBJ2-1	CASSQVYQVTYNEQFF	TGCGCCAGCAGCCAAGTGTATCAGGTGACCTACAATGAGCAGTTCTTC
NA	NA	TRBV6-5	TRBJ1-5	CASSSFQWDSNQPQHF	TGTGCCAGCAGTTCTTTTCAGTGGGATAGCAATCAGCCCCAGCATTTT
NA	TRBD1	TRBV5-1	TRBJ1-1	CASSVGGPYRGDVAFF	TGCGCCAGCAGCGTTGGTGGACCCTACAGGGGGGACGTAGCTTTCTTT
NA	NA	TRBV5-6	TRBJ2-3	CASRPFGARDTQYF	TGTGCCAGCAGGCCTTTCGGGGCGAGGGATACGCAGTATTTT
NA	NA	TRBV5-4	TRBJ2-6	CASRSSGANVLTF	TGTGCCAGCAGGAGCTCTGGGGCCAACGTCCTGACTTTC
NA	NA	TRBV7-2	TRBJ2-2	CASRTPGRGGTGELFF	TGTGCCAGCAGAACCCCAGGGCGCGGCGGCACCGGGGAGCTGTTTTTT
NA	TRBD2	TRBV10-3	TRBJ2-7	CAISSRLADTYEQYF	TGTGCCATCAGTTCGAGACTAGCGGACACCTACGAGCAGTACTTC
once	TRBD1	TRBV5-1	TRBJ1-6	CASSPGQGHNSPLHF	TGCGCCAGCAGCCCTGGACAGGGCCATAATTCACCCCTCCACTTT
NA	TRBD1	TRBV20-1	TRBJ1-1	CSATGGPEAFF	TGCAGTGCTACAGGGGGGCCTGAAGCTTTCTTT
NA	NA	TRBV18	TRBJ2-7	CASSVVNREQYF	TGTGCCAGCTCAGTAGTCAATCGAGAGCAGTACTTC
NA	TRBD2	TRBV28	TRBJ2-3	CASSPSSGRLADTQYF	TGTGCCAGCAGTCCCTCTAGCGGGAGGCTGGCAGATACGCAGTATTTT
NA	NA	TRBV9	TRBJ2-3	CASSAGGITDTQYF	TGTGCCAGCAGCGCAGGAGGGATCACAGATACGCAGTATTTT
NA	TRBD1	TRBV6-1	TRBJ1-1	CASSGRQGSTEAFF	TGTGCCAGCAGTGGACGACAGGGGAGCACTGAAGCTTTCTTT
medium-sized	NA	TRBV12-5	TRBJ2-7	CASGWSYEQYF	TGTGCTAGTGGTTGGTCCTACGAGCAGTACTTC
NA	NA	TRBV4-1	TRBJ2-4	CASSQDGERQYF	TGCGCCAGCAGCCAAGACGGAGAACGTCAGTACTTC
once	TRBD2	TRBV10-3	TRBJ2-1	CAISESMAGVYNEQFF	TGTGCCATCAGTGAGTCGATGGCGGGGGTCTACAATGAGCAGTTCTTC
NA	NA	TRBV9	TRBJ2-7	CASSVGDLRDEQYF	TGTGCCAGCAGCGTAGGGGACCTCAGGGACGAGCAGTACTTC
NA	NA	TRBV10-3	TRBJ2-1	CAIKEGADLDEQFF	TGTGCCATCAAGGAGGGCGCGGACTTGGATGAGCAGTTCTTC
NA	NA	TRBV28	TRBJ1-4	CASFNEKLFF	TGTGCCAGCTTTAATGAAAAACTGTTTTTT
once	TRBD1	TRBV28	TRBJ1-1	CASSSPRGMNTEAFF	TGTGCCAGCAGTTCTCCCAGGGGGATGAACACTGAAGCTTTCTTT
NA	TRBD1	TRBV7-9	TRBJ1-2	CASSTAGGSVYGYTF	TGTGCCAGCAGCACCGCAGGGGGCTCTGTCTATGGCTACACCTTC
NA	NA	TRBV4-2	TRBJ1-1	CASSQDNTEAFF	TGTGCCAGCAGCCAGGATAACACTGAAGCTTTCTTT
NA	NA	TRBV14	TRBJ1-2	CASSHGGLGYTF	TGTGCCAGCAGCCATGGCGGGCTTGGCTACACCTTC
NA	NA	TRBV6-5	TRBJ2-1	CASSTTDYNEQFF	TGTGCCAGCAGTACGACAGATTACAATGAGCAGTTCTTC
NA	NA	TRBV7-8	TRBJ1-2	CASSFLTGPNYGYTF	TGTGCCAGCAGCTTCCTGACCGGCCCTAACTATGGCTACACCTTC
NA	NA	TRBV4-1	TRBJ2-1	CASSRLRGNEQFF	TGCGCCAGCAGCCGGTTACGGGGTAATGAGCAGTTCTTC
NA	NA	TRBV7-9	TRBJ2-7	CASSLAGQTEQYF	TGTGCCAGCAGCTTGGCGGGACAGACGGAGCAGTACTTC
NA	TRBD1	TRBV19	TRBJ1-2	CASSVWTGNGYTF	TGTGCCAGTAGTGTGTGGACAGGGAATGGCTACACCTTC
few	TRBD1	TRBV7-2	TRBJ1-5	CASSLTPDRVGQPQHF	TGTGCCAGCAGCTTAACACCAGACAGGGTTGGTCAGCCCCAGCATTTT
NA	NA	TRBV6-1	TRBJ1-2	CASSEARESVYGYTF	TGTGCCAGCAGTGAAGCGCGGGAATCGGTCTATGGCTACACCTTC
few	NA	TRBV19	TRBJ1-1	CASSIDRSGRTEAFF	TGTGCCAGTAGTATAGACCGGAGCGGTCGGACTGAAGCTTTCTTT
NA	TRBD1	TRBV27	TRBJ2-7	CASSLASPNDRADEQYF	TGTGCCAGCAGTTTAGCCTCTCCGAACGACAGGGCGGACGAGCAGTACTTC
NA	NA	TRBV9	TRBJ2-2	CASTLSMNTGELFF	TGTGCCAGCACCCTATCCATGAACACCGGGGAGCTGTTTTTT
NA	NA	TRBV4-1	TRBJ1-4	CASSLKMIGESVSRNEKLFF	TGCGCCAGCAGCCTAAAGATGATAGGGGAATCCGTGTCCCGTAATGAAAAACTGTTTTTT
NA	NA	TRBV19	TRBJ2-7	CASSTSRHYEQYF	TGTGCCAGTAGCACTAGTAGGCACTACGAGCAGTACTTC
few	TRBD2	TRBV7-6	TRBJ2-1	CASSLSLAERPYNEQFF	TGTGCCAGCAGCTTGTCGCTAGCGGAGCGACCCTACAATGAGCAGTTCTTC
NA	NA	TRBV9	TRBJ1-3	CASSAQRGVEGNTIYF	TGTGCCAGCAGCGCCCAGAGGGGGGTTGAAGGAAACACCATATATTTT
NA	NA	TRBV7-9	TRBJ1-4	CASSLHSPTNEKLFF	TGTGCCAGCAGCCTACACAGCCCAACTAATGAAAAACTGTTTTTT
NA	NA	TRBV6-1	TRBJ2-1	CASSGQLQSYNEQFF	TGTGCCAGCAGTGGGCAGCTACAATCCTACAATGAGCAGTTCTTC
NA	TRBD1	TRBV6-5	TRBJ2-2	CASRLRGRTGELFF	TGTGCCAGCAGACTCAGGGGGCGCACCGGGGAGCTGTTTTTT
NA	TRBD1	TRBV5-4	TRBJ2-2	CASSLDGTANTGELFF	TGTGCCAGCAGCTTGGACGGGACAGCTAACACCGGGGAGCTGTTTTTT
once	NA	TRBV5-1	TRBJ1-1	CASSLEIGAANTEAFF	TGCGCCAGCAGCTTAGAGATCGGGGCCGCGAACACTGAAGCTTTCTTT